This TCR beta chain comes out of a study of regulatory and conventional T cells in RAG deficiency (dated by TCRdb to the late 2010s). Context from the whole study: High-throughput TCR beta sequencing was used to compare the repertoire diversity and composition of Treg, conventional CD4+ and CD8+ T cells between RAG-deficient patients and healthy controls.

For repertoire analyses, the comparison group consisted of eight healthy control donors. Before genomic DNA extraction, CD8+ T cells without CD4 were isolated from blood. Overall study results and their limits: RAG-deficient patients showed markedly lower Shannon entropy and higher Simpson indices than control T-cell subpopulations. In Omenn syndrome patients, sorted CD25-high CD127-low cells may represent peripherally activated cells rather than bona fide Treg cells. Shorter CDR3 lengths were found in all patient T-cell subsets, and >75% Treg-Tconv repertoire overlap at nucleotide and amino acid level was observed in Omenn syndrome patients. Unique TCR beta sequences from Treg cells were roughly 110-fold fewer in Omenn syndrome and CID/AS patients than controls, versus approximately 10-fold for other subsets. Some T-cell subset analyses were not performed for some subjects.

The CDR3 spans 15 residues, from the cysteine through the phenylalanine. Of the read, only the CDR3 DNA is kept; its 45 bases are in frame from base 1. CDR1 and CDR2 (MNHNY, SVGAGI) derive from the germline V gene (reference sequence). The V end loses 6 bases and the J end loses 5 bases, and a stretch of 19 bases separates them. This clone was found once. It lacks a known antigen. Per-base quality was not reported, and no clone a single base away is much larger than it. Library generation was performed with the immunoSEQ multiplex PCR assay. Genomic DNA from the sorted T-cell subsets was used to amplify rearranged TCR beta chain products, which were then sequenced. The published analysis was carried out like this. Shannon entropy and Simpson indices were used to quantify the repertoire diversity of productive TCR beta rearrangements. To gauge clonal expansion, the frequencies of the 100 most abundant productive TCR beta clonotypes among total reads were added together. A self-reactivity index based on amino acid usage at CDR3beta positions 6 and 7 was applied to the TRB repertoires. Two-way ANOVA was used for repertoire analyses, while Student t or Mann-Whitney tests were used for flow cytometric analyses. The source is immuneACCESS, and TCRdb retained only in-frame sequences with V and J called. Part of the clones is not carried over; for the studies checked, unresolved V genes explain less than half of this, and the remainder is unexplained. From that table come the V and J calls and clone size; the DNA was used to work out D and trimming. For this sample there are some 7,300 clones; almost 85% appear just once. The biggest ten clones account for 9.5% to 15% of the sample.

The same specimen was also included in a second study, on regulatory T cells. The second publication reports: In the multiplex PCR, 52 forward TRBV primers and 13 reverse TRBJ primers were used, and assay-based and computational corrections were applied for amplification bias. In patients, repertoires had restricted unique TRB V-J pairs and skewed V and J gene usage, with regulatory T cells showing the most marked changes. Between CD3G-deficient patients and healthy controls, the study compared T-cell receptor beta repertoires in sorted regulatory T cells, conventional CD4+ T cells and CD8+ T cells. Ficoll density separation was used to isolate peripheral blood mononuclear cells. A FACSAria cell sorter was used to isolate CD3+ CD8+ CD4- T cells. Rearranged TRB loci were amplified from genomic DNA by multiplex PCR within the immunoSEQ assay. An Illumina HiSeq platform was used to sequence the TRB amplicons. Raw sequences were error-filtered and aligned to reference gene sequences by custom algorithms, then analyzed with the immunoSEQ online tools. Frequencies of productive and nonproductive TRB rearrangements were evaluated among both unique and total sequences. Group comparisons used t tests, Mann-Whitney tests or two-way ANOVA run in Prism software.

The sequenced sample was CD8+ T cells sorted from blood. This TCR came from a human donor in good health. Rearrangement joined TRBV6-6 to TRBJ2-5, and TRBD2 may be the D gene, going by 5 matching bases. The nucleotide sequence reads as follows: TGTGCCAGCAGAAACCTCCTAGCTAGAGGGGAGACCCAGTACTTC. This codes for CASRNLLARGETQYF.